This TCR beta chain was recorded in a study of beta chain features in type 1 diabetes. Study results and limitations: Overrepresentation of cells with high TCR expression could result from cDNA sequencing. Shorter TCRB CDR3s, moderately but significantly so, marked every one of the four CD4+ subsets in Type 1 diabetes patients. In comparison with healthy donors, patients had naive, central memory and Treg TCRB repertoires that appeared more similar.

Sorting of CD4+ naive, central memory, regulatory and stem cell-like memory cells was performed via CD45RO/CCR7/CD25/CD127/CD95/CD27. Turning to this clone: Antigen unknown.

The isolated RNA, all of it, was reverse transcribed, so expressed TCRB transcripts were what got sequenced. TCRdb's table, derived via immunoSEQ multiplex PCR, lists solely in-frame clones and lacks some. The sample lists 200,000 to 300,000 clones, approximately 10% occurring once. The ends were cut back, 5 bases at V and 5 bases at J, with 18 bases in the middle. Germline V gene lookup returns CDR1 SGHTA and CDR2 FQGTGA. The CDR3 totals 15 residues. Input material: naive CD4+ T cells from blood. This clonotype was sampled from a man aged 25-45 years with type 1 diabetes. V usage is TRBV7-3 and J usage is TRBJ2-5; weak D call: TRBD2 (5 bases). Here the CDR3 DNA reads TGTGCCAGCAGCCTATTCGGGGAGTCAAGGGAGACCCAGTACTTC. Its protein is CASSLFGESRETQYF. The full variable domain, completed using reference TRBV7-3 and TRBJ2-5, is GAGVSQTPSNKVTEKGKYVELRCDPISGHTALYWYRQSLGQGPEFLIYFQGTGAADDSGLPNDRFFAVRPEGSVSTLKIQRTERGDSAVYLCASSLFGESRETQYFGPGTRLLVL.